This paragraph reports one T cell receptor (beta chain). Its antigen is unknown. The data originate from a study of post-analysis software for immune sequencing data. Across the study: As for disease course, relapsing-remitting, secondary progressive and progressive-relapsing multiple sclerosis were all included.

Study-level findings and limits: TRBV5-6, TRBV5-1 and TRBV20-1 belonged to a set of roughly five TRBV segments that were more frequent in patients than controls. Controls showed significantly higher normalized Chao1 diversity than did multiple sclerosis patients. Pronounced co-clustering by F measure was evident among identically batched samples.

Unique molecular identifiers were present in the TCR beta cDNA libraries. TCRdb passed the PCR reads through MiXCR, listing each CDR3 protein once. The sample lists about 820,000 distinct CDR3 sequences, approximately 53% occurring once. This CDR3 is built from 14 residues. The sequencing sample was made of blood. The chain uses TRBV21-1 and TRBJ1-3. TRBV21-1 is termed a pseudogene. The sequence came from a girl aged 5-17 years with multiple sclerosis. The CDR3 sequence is CASTNRSSGNTIYF. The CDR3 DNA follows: TGTGCCAGCACCAACAGGTCCTCTGGAAACACCATATATTTT.